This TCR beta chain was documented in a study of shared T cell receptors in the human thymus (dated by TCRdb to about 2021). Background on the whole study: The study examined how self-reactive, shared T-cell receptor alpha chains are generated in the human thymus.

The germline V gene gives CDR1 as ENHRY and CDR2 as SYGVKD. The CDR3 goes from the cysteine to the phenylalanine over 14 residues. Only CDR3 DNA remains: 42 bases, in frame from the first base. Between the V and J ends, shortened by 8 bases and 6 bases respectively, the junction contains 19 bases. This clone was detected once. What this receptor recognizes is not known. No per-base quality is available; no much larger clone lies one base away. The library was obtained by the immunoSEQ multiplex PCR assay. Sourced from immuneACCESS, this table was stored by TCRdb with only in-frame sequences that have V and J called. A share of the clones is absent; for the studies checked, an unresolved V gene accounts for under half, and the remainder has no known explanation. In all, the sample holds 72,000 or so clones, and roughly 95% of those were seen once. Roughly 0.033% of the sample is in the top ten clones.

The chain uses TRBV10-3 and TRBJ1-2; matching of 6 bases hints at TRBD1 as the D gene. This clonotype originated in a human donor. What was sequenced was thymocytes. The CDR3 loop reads CAIGAKDRYNGYTF. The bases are TGTGCCATCGGGGCCAAGGACAGATACAATGGCTACACCTTC.